The 25 T cell receptor beta chains below all came from one sample that was sequenced in a study. Cells sorted as Tregs were CD4+, CD25+ and CD127-/low. Each CDR3 protein is one row after TCRdb ran MiXCR on the 5' RACE reads. This table has about 10,000 distinct CDR3 sequences, over 25% appearing once. The sample consisted of Tregs sorted from a lymph node. The receptors here all came from a female donor with breast cancer.

The table lists this clonotype with many counts. V and J are TRBV6-6 and TRBJ2-7; perhaps TRBD1 as D (5 bases). V was clipped by 6 bases and J by 1 base, with 10 bases between them. Germline loops: CDR1 MNHNY, CDR2 SVGAGI (reference sequence). CDR3 size: 13 residues. Here the CDR3 DNA reads TGTGCCAGCAGGCCCGGACAATCCTACGAGCAGTACTTC. Its protein is CASRPGQSYEQYF.

This clonotype is labeled as medium-sized. The V and J genes are TRBV27 and TRBJ1-1; no definite D call. The germline V gene has CDR1 MNHEY and CDR2 SMNVEV (reference sequence). V lost 3 bases and J 1 base, leaving 9 bases between the germline ends. There are 14 residues in the CDR3. In nucleotides, the CDR3 is TGTGCCAGCAGTTTGACCAGGACGAACACTGAAGCTTTCTTT. It codes for CASSLTRTNTEAFF.

The CDR3 sequence is CASSPGGTSLGYGYTF. DNA for the CDR3: TGTGCCAGCTCACCAGGCGGGACCTCCTTGGGCTATGGCTACACCTTC. The chain carries TRBV18 and TRBJ1-2; possible D gene TRBD1, 5 bases. Germline CDR1 reads KGHSH; CDR2 reads LQKENI. The CDR3 runs to 16 residues. V was trimmed by 2 bases and J by 4 bases, leaving 17 bases between them.

The chain couples TRBV29-1 to TRBJ2-3; TRBD2 matches 10 bases. The CDR3 length is 18 residues. Unmatched junction bases numbered 12, after V lost 1 base and J lost 2 bases. Germline V lookup: CDR1 SQVTM, CDR2 ANQGSEA. CDR3 DNA: TGCAGCGTTGAAGGGTTGGGGGGACTAGCGAAACACACAGATACGCAGTATTTT. It is translated as CSVEGLGGLAKHTDTQYF.

Sample share makes this clonotype medium-sized (0.01 to 0.1%). J is TRBJ2-7 and V is TRBV15; maybe TRBD1 (6 bases). Germline-derived CDR1 and CDR2 are LNHNV and YYDKDF (reference sequence). This CDR3 is 14 amino acids long. V was pared by 1 base and J by 6 bases, with 13 bases between. The chain's CDR3 is CATSRVPGVSEQYF. Written as DNA, the CDR3 is TGTGCCACCAGCAGAGTACCAGGGGTTTCCGAGCAGTACTTC.

This clonotype was recorded many times. This CDR3 is CASSSSGREGLTDTQYF. CDR3 nucleotides: TGCGCCAGCAGCTCCTCTGGACGGGAGGGCCTAACAGATACGCAGTATTTT. V usage is TRBV5-1 and J usage is TRBJ2-3, with TRBD2 identical over 8 bases. Germline values: CDR1 SGHRS, CDR2 YFSETQ. Losses at the gene ends were 3 bases for V and 3 bases for J; bases not matched to a gene: 12. CDR3 size: 17 residues.

This clonotype was detected ten times or more. The chain links TRBV30 to TRBJ2-1; TRBD2 agrees at 9 bases. V lost 2 bases and J lost 8; bases outside the gene matches: 10. CDR3 length: 15 amino acids. Germline V CDR1 and CDR2: GTSNPN, SVGIG (reference sequence). CDR3 region: CAWSPNSGRIYEQFF. The CDR3 nucleotides are TGTGCCTGGAGTCCAAACAGCGGGAGGATCTATGAGCAGTTCTTC.

For this clonotype: A much larger clone differs by one base, so this may be a read error. This chain connects TRBV4-1 to TRBJ2-7, with no clear D. The CDR3 contains 15 residues. Looked up from germline, CDR1 is MGHRA and CDR2 is YSYEKL. V was shortened by 1 base and J by 0 bases, with 10 bases between the two germline ends. For the CDR3, the DNA is TGCGCCAGCAGCCAAGTTTCAAGCGACTCCTACGAGCAGTACTTC. This codes for CASSQVSSDSYEQYF.

As for this clonotype: A read error is likely, as this CDR3 ends without the conserved phenylalanine or tryptophan. V and J are TRBV30 and TRBJ2-6, with D uncertain. Trimming removed 3 bases at V and 4 bases at J, with 13 bases between. The CDR3 spans 15 residues. Germline loops: CDR1 GTSNPN, CDR2 SVGIG (reference sequence). In nucleotides, the CDR3 is TGTGCCTGGAGCCTTACCTCGGTCGGGGCCAACGTCCTGACTTCC. The encoded protein is CAWSLTSVGANVLTS.

By proportion, this clonotype is medium-sized. The V call is TRBV6-5, the J call TRBJ2-2; D possibly corresponds to TRBD2 (6 bases). The CDR3 is 19 amino acids. Germline V gene lookup returns CDR1 MNHEY and CDR2 SVGAGI. Trimming removed 4 bases at V and 7 bases at J, with 28 bases between. The CDR3 reads CASSSNPPGIGGFIGELFF. In DNA form, the CDR3 reads TGTGCCAGCAGTTCCAATCCACCCGGTATCGGGGGTTTCATCGGGGAGCTGTTTTTT.

Details on this clonotype: Given a much more abundant clone one base away, this may be a read error. This rearrangement joins TRBV24-1 to TRBJ2-1; TRBD2 is a possible D gene (5 bases). Germline loops: CDR1 KGHDR, CDR2 SFDVKD. CDR3 length: 14 residues. V was cut by 4 bases and J by 9 bases, with 15 bases left in between. CDR3 nucleotide sequence: TGTGCCACCAGTGAAGGTAGAGGGTGGAGTGAGCAGTTCTTC. Its protein product is CATSEGRGWSEQFF.

This clonotype was recorded a few times. This may be a read error: a much more frequent sequence differs by one nucleotide. The CDR3 nucleotides are TGTGCCACCAGTGATGTGGCTGGGGGGAATGAGCAGTTCTTC. Amino acid sequence: CATSDVAGGNEQFF. The chain combines TRBV24-1 with TRBJ2-1; D is possibly TRBD2 (6 bases). The CDR3 runs to 14 residues. The V gene lost 3 bases and the J gene lost 7 bases, with 12 bases spanning the gap. Germline CDR1 KGHDR, CDR2 SFDVKD.

V usage is TRBV20-1 and J usage is TRBJ1-2, with D perhaps matching TRBD1 (6 bases). This CDR3 comprises 13 residues. Germline V gene lookup returns CDR1 DFQATT and CDR2 SNEGSKA (reference sequence). CDR3: CRTDNREGYGHTF. CDR3 bases: TGCAGGACAGACAACAGGGAGGGCTATGGTCACACCTTC.

This clonotype was counted ten times or more. The chain carries TRBV5-6 and TRBJ1-5, with 9 bases aligning to TRBD1. Germline lookup yields CDR1 SGHDT and CDR2 YYEEEE. Trimming took 3 bases from V and 2 from J; bases not matched to a gene: 3. The CDR3 covers 15 residues. CDR3 protein: CASSWGQGGNQPQHF. CDR3 nucleotide sequence: TGTGCCAGCAGCTGGGGACAGGGTGGCAATCAGCCCCAGCATTTT.

This clonotype was observed a few times. This clone may be a read error of a much larger clone one base away. The gene calls are TRBV10-1 and TRBJ2-3; 10 bases align to TRBD1. Germline V gene lookup returns CDR1 WNHNN and CDR2 SYGVQD (reference sequence). Germline trimming cut 9 bases from V and 14 bases from J; bases unmatched to any gene: 11. The length of the CDR3 is 12 residues. This CDR3 is CASRGTGQGMYF. CDR3 in DNA: TGCGCCAGTCGGGGCACGGGACAGGGGATGTATTTT.

Only a few counts were recorded for this clonotype. This may stem from a read error, because a much larger clone lies one nucleotide away. The chain combines TRBV6-6 with TRBJ2-7; D remains unclear. In germline, CDR1 is MNHNY, CDR2 SVGAGI (reference sequence). Trimming took 6 bases from V and 1 from J, leaving 10 bases between them. This CDR3 comprises 13 residues. The CDR3 bases are TGTGCCAGCAGGCCCGGACGATCCTACGAGCAGTACTTC. Translation: CASRPGRSYEQYF.

This clonotype is judged medium-sized. The chain links TRBV6-1 to TRBJ1-5, with no clear D. The germline V and J ends were trimmed by 5 bases and 4 bases, with 9 bases remaining between them. The germline V gene has CDR1 MNHNS and CDR2 SASEGT. The CDR3 sequence is 13 residues long. The CDR3 DNA sequence: TGTGCCAGCAGTTCCCAAGGTAATCAGCCCCAGCATTTT. Protein: CASSSQGNQPQHF.

The CDR3 loop is CSAQSAVSYEQYF. The CDR3 DNA reads as TGCAGTGCTCAATCAGCAGTGTCCTACGAGCAGTACTTC. The chain is built from TRBV20-1 and TRBJ2-7, with unresolved D. The CDR3 contains 13 residues. Germline V gene sequence: CDR1 DFQATT, CDR2 SNEGSKA (reference sequence). The V end lost 5 bases, the J end lost 1 base, and 12 bases lay between the germline ends.

Points on this clonotype: Just one base apart from a much larger clone, this may be a read error. The missing conserved phenylalanine or tryptophan at the end of this CDR3 makes a read error likely. The chain has TRBV20-1 and TRBJ2-7, with D unclear. The length of the CDR3 is 12 residues. Germline V gives CDR1 DFQATT, CDR2 SNEGSKA (reference sequence). Trimming stripped 3 bases from V and 3 bases from J, with 9 bases between. DNA for the CDR3: TGCAGTGCTAGGACGGCAGTCTACGAGCAGTACCTC. Translating gives CSARTAVYEQYL.

Of note for this clonotype: A much bigger clone sits one base away, suggesting this may be a read error. The J gene is TRBJ2-1, the V gene TRBV20-1, with TRBD2 identical over 8 bases. The CDR3 runs to 15 residues. Germline CDR1 reads DFQATT; CDR2 reads SNEGSKA (reference sequence). The CDR3 is CGATASGWSYNEQFF. The CDR3 DNA reads TGCGGTGCTACCGCTAGCGGGTGGTCCTACAATGAGCAGTTCTTC.

Turning to this clonotype: An end of the junction does not agree with germline; a read error may underlie this. The chain combines TRBV12-3 or TRBV12-4 with TRBJ1-2, with a tentative D call TRBD1 (5 bases). The length of the CDR3 is 16 residues. CDR3 loop: CVSSRNAGPPYYGYTF. CDR3 sequence (DNA): TGTGTCAGCAGTCGTAATGCGGGACCCCCATACTATGGCTACACCTTC.

This clonotype was seen at least ten times. This chain's CDR3 is CASSVDTGAYNEQFF. The CDR3 DNA reads as TGTGCCAGCAGCGTAGACACCGGAGCCTACAATGAGCAGTTCTTC. The chain joins TRBV9 to TRBJ2-1, with D uncertain. The CDR3 has 15 amino acids. V lost 0 bases and J 2 bases, leaving 9 bases between the germline ends. The germline V gene has CDR1 SGDLS and CDR2 YYNGEE.

This clonotype qualifies as medium-sized (0.01 to 0.1%). The chain joins TRBV12-3 or TRBV12-4 to TRBJ2-3; D is unresolved. Trimming stripped 5 bases from V and 0 bases from J, with 12 bases between. The CDR3 extends over 15 amino acids. The CDR3 loop reads CASSQTHPSTDTQYF. CDR3 DNA: TGTGCCAGCAGTCAAACCCACCCTAGCACAGATACGCAGTATTTT.

This clonotype was observed many times. Mismatch with germline at one junction end may stem from a read error. The V call is TRBV5-1, the J call TRBJ1-1; possibly TRBD1 for D (6 bases). Germline loops: CDR1 SGHRS, CDR2 YFSETQ. This CDR3 is 13 amino acids long. CDR3 sequence: CASSLGTDYEALF. The CDR3 DNA reads TGCGCCAGCAGCTTGGGGACAGACTATGAAGCTCTCTTT.

In its sample, this clonotype ranks as medium-sized (0.01 to 0.1%). This chain connects TRBV20-1 to TRBJ2-1, with 9 nucleotides matching TRBD2. The CDR3 loop spans 15 amino acids. The ends lost 3 bases at V and 4 bases at J; junction bases unmatched: 7. Per germline, CDR1 DFQATT and CDR2 SNEGSKA (reference sequence). This chain's CDR3 is CSARKSGRSYNEQFF. In nucleotides, the CDR3 is TGCAGTGCTAGGAAAAGCGGGAGGAGTTACAATGAGCAGTTCTTC.